The 2 T cell receptor beta chains in this list originate from one sample, sequenced in a study of T cells in Graves' hyperthyroidism and ophthalmopathy (dated by TCRdb to between 2018 and 2021). The protocol used for the library was multiplex PCR. Sequencer: Illumina HiSeq 2000. The TCR beta CDR3 regions were amplified from the RNA transcripts. For the first round of RT-PCR on the TCR CDR3, the HTBI primer set was used together with the Qiagen OneStep RT-PCR kit. TCRdb reprocessed the public reads (quality trimming at Q25 with fastp, clone calling with MiXCR) and kept in-frame beta chains. CDR3 protein duplicates are merged, each entry listing the most common genes and DNA. This sample lists fewer than 750,000 distinct CDR3 sequences; approximately 14% were detected once. Roughly 4.3% of the sample is in the top ten clones. The sample taken for sequencing was blood. Receptor source: a woman aged 40 to 49 with Graves' ophthalmopathy.

The chain joins TRBV29-1 to TRBJ1-2; 7 bases are a match to TRBD1. The CDR3 has 14 residues. Germline CDR1 is SQVTM and CDR2 is ANQGSEA. The junction had 4 bases not matched to a gene; V was cut back by 1 base and J by 2 bases. The CDR3 here is CSVEGEDRNYGYTF. CDR3 DNA sequence: TGCAGCGTTGAAGGGGAGGACAGGAACTATGGCTACACCTTC. The complete variable domain, with remaining parts taken from reference TRBV29-1 and TRBJ1-2, reads SAVISQKPSRDICQRGTSLTIQCQVDSQVTMMFWYRQQPGQSLTLIATANQGSEATYESGFVIDKFPISRPNLTFSTLTVSNMSPEDSSIYLCSVEGEDRNYGYTFGSGTRLTVV.

This clonotype appeared many times. At one end the junction does not follow the germline gene, possibly because of a read error. This chain's CDR3 is CSARGMPGAVTAF. In DNA form, the CDR3 reads TGCAGTGCTAGAGGTATGCCGGGGGCGGTAACCGCCTTC. V usage is TRBV20-1 and J usage is TRBJ1-2; D possibly corresponds to TRBD1 (6 bases). From germline, CDR1 is DFQATT and CDR2 SNEGSKA (reference sequence). The CDR3 length is 13 residues.